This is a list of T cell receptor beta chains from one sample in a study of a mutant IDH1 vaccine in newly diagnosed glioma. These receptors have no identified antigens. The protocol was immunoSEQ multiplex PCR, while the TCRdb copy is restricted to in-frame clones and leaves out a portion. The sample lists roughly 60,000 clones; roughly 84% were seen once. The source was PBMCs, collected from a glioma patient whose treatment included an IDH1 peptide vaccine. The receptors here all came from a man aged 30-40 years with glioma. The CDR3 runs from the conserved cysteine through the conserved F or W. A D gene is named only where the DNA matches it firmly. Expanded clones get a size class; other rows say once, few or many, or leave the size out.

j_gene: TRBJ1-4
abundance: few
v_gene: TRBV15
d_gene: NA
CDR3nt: TGTGCCACCAGCGACCGGGACGCTGAAGAAAAACTGTTTTTT
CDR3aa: CATSDRDAEEKLFF

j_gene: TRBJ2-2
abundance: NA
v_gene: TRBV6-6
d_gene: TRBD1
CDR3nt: TGTGCCAGCAGTTCAGGACAGGGAATCGGGGAGCTGTTTTTT
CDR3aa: CASSSGQGIGELFF

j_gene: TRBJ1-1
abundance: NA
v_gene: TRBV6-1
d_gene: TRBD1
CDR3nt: TGTGCCAGCAGTGAAGTGACAGAAACTAGAGGGGACAGGCCCTTTTTGAACACTGAAGCTTTCTTT
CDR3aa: CASSEVTETRGDRPFLNTEAFF

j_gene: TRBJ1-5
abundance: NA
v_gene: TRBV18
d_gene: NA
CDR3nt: TGTGCCAGCTCCTCAAACGGAGCAGATAATCAGCCCCAGCATTTT
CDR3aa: CASSSNGADNQPQHF

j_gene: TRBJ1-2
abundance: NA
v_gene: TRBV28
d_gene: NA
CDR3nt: TGTGCCAGCGCTAGAAGGGGTGGCTATGGCTACACCTTC
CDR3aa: CASARRGGYGYTF

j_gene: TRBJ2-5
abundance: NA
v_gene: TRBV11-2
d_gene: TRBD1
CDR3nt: TGTGCCAGCAGCCCCCGGCGGGACAGGGATCCCCAAGAGACCCAGTACTTC
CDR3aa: CASSPRRDRDPQETQYF

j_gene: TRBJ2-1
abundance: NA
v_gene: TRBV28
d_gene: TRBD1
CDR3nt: TGTGCCAGCAGTCCCGGACAGGGGTGGGATGAGCAGTTCTTC
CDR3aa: CASSPGQGWDEQFF

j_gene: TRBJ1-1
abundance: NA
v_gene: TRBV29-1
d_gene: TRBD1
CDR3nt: TGCAGCGTTGTAGGCCAGGGACAGGGGACTGAAGCTTTCTTT
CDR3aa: CSVVGQGQGTEAFF

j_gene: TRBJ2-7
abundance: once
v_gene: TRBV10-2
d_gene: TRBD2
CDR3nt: TGCGCCAGCAGACAAAGCGGGACGGCCTCTTACGAGCAGTACTTC
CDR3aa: CASRQSGTASYEQYF

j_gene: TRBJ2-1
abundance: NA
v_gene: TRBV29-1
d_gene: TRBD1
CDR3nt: TGCAGCGCCCGAGGTAATCCGGGACAGGAGGATCCCAGATACTACAATGAGCAGTTCTTC
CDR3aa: CSARGNPGQEDPRYYNEQFF

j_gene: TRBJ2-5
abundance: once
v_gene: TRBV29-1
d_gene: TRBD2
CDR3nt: TGCAGCACAACTAGCGGGGGTGAGACCCAGTACTTC
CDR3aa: CSTTSGGETQYF

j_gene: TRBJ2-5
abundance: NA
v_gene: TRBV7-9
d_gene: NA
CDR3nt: TGTGCCAGCAGCAATGGACATGCGTACCAAGAGACCCAGTACTTC
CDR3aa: CASSNGHAYQETQYF

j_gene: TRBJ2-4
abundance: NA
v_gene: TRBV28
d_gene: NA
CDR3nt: TGTGCCAGCAGCCGTGGGGGGTTACAAGCCAAAAACATTCAGTACTTC
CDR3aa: CASSRGGLQAKNIQYF

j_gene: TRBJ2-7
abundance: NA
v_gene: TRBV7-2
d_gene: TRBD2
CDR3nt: TGTGCCAGCAGCTCGCTAGCGGCTTTTGAGCAGTACTTC
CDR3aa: CASSSLAAFEQYF